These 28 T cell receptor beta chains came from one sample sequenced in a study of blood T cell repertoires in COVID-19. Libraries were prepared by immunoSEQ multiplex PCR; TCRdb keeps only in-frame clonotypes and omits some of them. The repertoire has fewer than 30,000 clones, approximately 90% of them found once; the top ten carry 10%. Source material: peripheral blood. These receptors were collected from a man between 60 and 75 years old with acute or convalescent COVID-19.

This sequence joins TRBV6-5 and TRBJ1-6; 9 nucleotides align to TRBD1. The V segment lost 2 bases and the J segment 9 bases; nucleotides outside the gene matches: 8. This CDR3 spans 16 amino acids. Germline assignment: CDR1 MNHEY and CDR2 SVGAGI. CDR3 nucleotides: TGTGCCAGCAGTTACGGGCCGGGACAGGGTGGTTCACCCCTCCACTTT. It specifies CASSYGPGQGGSPLHF.

Written as DNA, the CDR3 is TGTGCCAGCAGTGACCAGGGACAGGGGGTCTACGAGCAGTACTTC. Encoded protein: CASSDQGQGVYEQYF. The genes are TRBV25-1 and TRBJ2-7; 11 nucleotides align to TRBD1. The CDR3 runs 15 residues. The V segment lost 3 bases and the J segment 3 bases; nucleotides outside the gene matches: 4. CDR1 is MGHDK and CDR2 is SYGVNS in the germline V gene.

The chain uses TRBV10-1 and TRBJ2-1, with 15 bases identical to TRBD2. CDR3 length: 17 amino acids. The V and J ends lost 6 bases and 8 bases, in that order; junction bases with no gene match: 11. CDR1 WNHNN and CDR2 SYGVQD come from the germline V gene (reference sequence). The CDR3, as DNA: TGCGCCAGCAGCCCCGGGACTAGCGGGAGGCGGTGGGATGAGCAGTTCTTC. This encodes CASSPGTSGRRWDEQFF.

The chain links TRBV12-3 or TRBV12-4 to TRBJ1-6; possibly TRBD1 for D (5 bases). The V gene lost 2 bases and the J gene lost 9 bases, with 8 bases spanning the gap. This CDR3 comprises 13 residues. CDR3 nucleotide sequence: TGTGCCAGCAGTTTACAGCAGGGTTCACCCCTCCACTTT. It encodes CASSLQQGSPLHF.

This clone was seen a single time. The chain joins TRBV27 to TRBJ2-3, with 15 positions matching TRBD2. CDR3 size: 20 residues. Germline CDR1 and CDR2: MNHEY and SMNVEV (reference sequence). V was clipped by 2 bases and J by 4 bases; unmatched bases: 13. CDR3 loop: CASSLRGLAGGLYPPDTQYF. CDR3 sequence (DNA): TGTGCCAGCAGTTTACGCGGACTAGCGGGAGGGCTCTACCCCCCAGATACGCAGTATTTT.

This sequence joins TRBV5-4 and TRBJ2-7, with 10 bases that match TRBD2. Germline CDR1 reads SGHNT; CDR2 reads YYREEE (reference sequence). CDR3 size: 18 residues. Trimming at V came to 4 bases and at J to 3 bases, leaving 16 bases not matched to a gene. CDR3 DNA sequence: TGTGCCAGCAGCCGCCCAGGGGCTAGCGGGGGTTCCCTCTACGAGCAGTACTTC. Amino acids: CASSRPGASGGSLYEQYF.

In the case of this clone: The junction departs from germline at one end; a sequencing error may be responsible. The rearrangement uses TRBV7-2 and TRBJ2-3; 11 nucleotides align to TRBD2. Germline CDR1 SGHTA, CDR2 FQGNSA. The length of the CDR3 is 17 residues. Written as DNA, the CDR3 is TGTGCCAGCAGCCTAGCCCCCTGGACTAGCGGGCAAGATACGCAGTATTTT. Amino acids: CASSLAPWTSGQDTQYF.

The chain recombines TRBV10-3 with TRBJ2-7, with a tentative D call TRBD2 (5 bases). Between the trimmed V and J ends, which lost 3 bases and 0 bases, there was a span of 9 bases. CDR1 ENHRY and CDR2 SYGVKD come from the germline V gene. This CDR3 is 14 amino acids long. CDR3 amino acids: CAISDGVRSYEQYF. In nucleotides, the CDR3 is TGTGCCATCAGTGACGGGGTTCGCTCCTACGAGCAGTACTTC.

CDR3 DNA sequence: TGTGCCAGCAGCGAAACAGGGACATCCTACAATGAGCAGTTCTTC. The encoded protein is CASSETGTSYNEQFF. This chain uses TRBV9 with TRBJ2-1; tentative D call: TRBD1 (6 bases). This CDR3 spans 15 amino acids. V lost 3 bases and J lost 1, with 11 bases in between. Germline V lookup: CDR1 SGDLS, CDR2 YYNGEE. Full variable domain (rest looked up from reference TRBV9 and TRBJ2-1): DSGVTQTPKHLITATGQRVTLRCSPRSGDLSVYWYQQSLDQGLQFLIQYYNGEERAKGNILERFSAQQFPDLHSELNLSSLELGDSALYFCASSETGTSYNEQFFGPGTRLTVL.

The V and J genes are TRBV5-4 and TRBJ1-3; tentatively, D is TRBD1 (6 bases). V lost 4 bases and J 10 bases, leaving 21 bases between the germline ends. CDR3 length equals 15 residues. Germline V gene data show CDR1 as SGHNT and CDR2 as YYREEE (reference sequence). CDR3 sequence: CASSPSSDRRRTIYF. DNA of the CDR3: TGTGCCAGCAGCCCCTCCTCAGACAGGCGACGGACCATATATTTT.

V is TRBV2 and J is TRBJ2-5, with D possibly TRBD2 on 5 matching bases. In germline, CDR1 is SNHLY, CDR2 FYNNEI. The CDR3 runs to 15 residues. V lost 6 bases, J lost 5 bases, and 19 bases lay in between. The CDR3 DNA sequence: TGTGCCAGCAGCCCTAGGGCCCTCCGAGGGGAGACCCAGTACTTC. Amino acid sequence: CASSPRALRGETQYF. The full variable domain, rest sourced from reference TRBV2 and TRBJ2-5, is EPEVTQTPSHQVTQMGQEVILRCVPISNHLYFYWYRQILGQKVEFLVSFYNNEISEKSEIFDDQFSVERPDGSNFTLKIRSTKLEDSAMYFCASSPRALRGETQYFGPGTRLLVL.

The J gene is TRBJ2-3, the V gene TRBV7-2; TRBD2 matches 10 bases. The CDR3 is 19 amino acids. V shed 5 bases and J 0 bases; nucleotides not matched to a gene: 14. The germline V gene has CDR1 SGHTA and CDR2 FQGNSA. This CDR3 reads CASSLASSGGPPSTDTQYF. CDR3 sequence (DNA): TGTGCCAGCAGCCTGGCCTCTAGCGGGGGCCCACCAAGCACAGATACGCAGTATTTT. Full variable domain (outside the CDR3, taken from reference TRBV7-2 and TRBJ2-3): GAGVSQSPSNKVTEKGKDVELRCDPISGHTALYWYRQSLGQGLEFLIYFQGNSAPDKSGLPSDRFSAERTGGSVSTLTIQRTQQEDSAVYLCASSLASSGGPPSTDTQYFGPGTRLTVL.

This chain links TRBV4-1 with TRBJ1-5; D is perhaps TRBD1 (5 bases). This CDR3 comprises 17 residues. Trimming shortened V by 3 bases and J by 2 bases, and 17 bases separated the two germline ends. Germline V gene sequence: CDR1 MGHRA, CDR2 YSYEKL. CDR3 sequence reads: CASSQGDAPGGNQPQHF. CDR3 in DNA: TGCGCCAGCAGCCAGGGGGACGCCCCGGGAGGCAATCAGCCCCAGCATTTT.

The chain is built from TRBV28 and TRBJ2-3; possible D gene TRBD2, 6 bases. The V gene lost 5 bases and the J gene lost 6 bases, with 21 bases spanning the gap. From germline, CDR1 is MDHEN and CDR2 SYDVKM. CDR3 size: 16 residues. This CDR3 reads CASSPRGAEGRDTQYF. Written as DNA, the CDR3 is TGTGCCAGCAGTCCCCGTGGGGCGGAGGGAAGGGATACGCAGTATTTT. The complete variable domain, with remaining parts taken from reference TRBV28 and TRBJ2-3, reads DVKVTQSSRYLVKRTGEKVFLECVQDMDHENMFWYRQDPGLGLRLIYFSYDVKMKEKGDIPEGYSVSREKKERFSLILESASTNQTSMYLCASSPRGAEGRDTQYFGPGTRLTVL.

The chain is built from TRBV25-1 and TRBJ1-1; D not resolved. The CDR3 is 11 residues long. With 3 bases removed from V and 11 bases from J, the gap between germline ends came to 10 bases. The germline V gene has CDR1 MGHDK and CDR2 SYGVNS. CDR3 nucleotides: TGTGCCAGCAGTGATGAGCTGAGGGCTTTCTTT. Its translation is CASSDELRAFF. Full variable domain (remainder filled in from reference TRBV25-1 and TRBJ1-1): EADIYQTPRYLVIGTGKKITLECSQTMGHDKMYWYQQDPGMELHLIHYSYGVNSTEKGDLSSESTVSRIRTEHFPLTLESARPSHTSQYLCASSDELRAFFGQGTRLTVV.

As DNA, the CDR3 is TGTGCCAGCAGCTTGGACAGGAACACTGAAGCTTTCTTT. Translated, it gives CASSLDRNTEAFF. The rearrangement joins TRBV5-4 to TRBJ1-1, with no clear D. The germline V gene encodes CDR1 SGHNT and CDR2 YYREEE (reference sequence). With 0 bases removed from V and 1 base from J, the gap between germline ends came to 4 bases. CDR3 length equals 13 residues.

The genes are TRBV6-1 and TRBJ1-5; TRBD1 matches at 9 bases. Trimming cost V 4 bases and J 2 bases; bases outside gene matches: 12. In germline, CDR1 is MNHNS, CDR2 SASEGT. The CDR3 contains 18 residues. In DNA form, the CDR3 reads TGTGCCAGCAGTGGCGATCGCCGGGACAGGGTGGGCAATCAGCCCCAGCATTTT. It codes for CASSGDRRDRVGNQPQHF.

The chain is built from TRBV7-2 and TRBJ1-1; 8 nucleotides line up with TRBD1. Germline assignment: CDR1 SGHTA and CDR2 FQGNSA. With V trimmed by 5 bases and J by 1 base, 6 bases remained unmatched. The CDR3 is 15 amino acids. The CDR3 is CASSTAGTGNTEAFF. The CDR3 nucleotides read TGTGCCAGCAGCACCGCCGGGACAGGGAACACTGAAGCTTTCTTT.

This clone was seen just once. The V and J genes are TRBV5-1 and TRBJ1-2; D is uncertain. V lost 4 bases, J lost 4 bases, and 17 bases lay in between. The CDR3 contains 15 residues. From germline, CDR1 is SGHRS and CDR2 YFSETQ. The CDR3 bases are TGCGCCAGCAGCCCTTATGTGGGAGAGGGCTATGGCTACACCTTC. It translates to CASSPYVGEGYGYTF.

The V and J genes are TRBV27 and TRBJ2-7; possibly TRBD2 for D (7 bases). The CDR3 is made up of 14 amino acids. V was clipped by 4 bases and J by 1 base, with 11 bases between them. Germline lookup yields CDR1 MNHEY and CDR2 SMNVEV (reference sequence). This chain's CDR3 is CASSSRGGSYEQYF. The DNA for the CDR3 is TGTGCCAGCAGTTCCAGGGGAGGGTCCTACGAGCAGTACTTC.

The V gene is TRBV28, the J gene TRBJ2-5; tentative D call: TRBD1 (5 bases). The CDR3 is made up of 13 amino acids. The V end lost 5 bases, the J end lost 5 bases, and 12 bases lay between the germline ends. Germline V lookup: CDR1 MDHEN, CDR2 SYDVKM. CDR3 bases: TGTGCCAGCAGTCTTCAGGGTCGGGAGACCCAGTACTTC. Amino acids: CASSLQGRETQYF.

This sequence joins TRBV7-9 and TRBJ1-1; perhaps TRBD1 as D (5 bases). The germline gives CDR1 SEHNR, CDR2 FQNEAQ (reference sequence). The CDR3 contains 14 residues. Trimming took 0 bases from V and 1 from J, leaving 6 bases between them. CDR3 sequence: CASSLAGANTEAFF. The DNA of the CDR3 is TGTGCCAGCAGCTTAGCAGGGGCGAACACTGAAGCTTTCTTT.

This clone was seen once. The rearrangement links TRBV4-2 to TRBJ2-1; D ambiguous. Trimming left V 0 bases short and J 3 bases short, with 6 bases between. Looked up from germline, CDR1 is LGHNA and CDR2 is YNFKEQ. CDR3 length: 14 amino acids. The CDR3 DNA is TGTGCCAGCAGCCAAGAACAGAGCTACAATGAGCAGTTCTTC. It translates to CASSQEQSYNEQFF.

CDR3: CASSSDRGRGYTF. The CDR3 DNA reads as TGCGCCAGCAGCTCGGACAGGGGACGGGGCTACACCTTC. The V and J genes are TRBV5-1 and TRBJ1-2, with 9 bases matching TRBD1. V gave up 3 bases and J gave up 8 bases; unmatched junction bases: 5. The CDR3 extends over 13 amino acids. Per germline, CDR1 SGHRS and CDR2 YFSETQ.

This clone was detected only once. Written as DNA, the CDR3 is TGTGCCAGCAGCGTAGCTACCCGGGCAGGGAAGGACACTGAAGCTTTCTTT. This encodes CASSVATRAGKDTEAFF. The chain is built from TRBV9 and TRBJ1-1; maybe TRBD1 (5 bases). Trimming removed 0 bases from V and 3 bases from J, with 18 bases in between. Germline V gene sequence: CDR1 SGDLS, CDR2 YYNGEE. This CDR3 has 17 amino acids.

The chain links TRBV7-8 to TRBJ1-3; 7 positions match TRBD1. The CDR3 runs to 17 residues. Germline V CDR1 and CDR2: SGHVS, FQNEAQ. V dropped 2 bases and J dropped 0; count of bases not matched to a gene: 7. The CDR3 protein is CASSLRGPTLSGNTIYF. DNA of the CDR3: TGTGCCAGCAGCTTAAGGGGGCCTACACTCTCTGGAAACACCATATATTTT.

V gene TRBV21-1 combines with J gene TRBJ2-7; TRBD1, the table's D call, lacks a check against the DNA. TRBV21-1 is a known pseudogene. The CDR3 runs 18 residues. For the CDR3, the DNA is TGTGCCAGCAGCGGCCGGGACAGGGGGCGCGGTAGCTCCTACGAGCAGTACTTC. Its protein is CASSGRDRGRGSSYEQYF.

In DNA form, the CDR3 reads TGTGCCTGGAGGGGCCCGAGACAGGGAGCCACTGAAGCTTTCTTT. Its translation is CAWRGPRQGATEAFF. This rearrangement joins TRBV30 to TRBJ1-1; 7 nucleotides align to TRBD1. CDR3 length: 15 residues. V lost 3 bases and J lost 4; bases outside the gene matches: 11. Germline-derived CDR1 and CDR2 are GTSNPN and SVGIG (reference sequence).